The 2 T cell receptor beta chains below all came from one sample that was sequenced in a study of a mutant IDH1 vaccine in newly diagnosed glioma. The time point: week 11, during vaccination. Each dose delivered 300 ug of mutant IDH1 20-mer peptide subcutaneously with imiquimod. The method was immunoSEQ multiplex PCR; TCRdb's version includes in-frame clones alone and lacks a portion of them. Of 120,000 or so clones in the sample, just under 80% were seen once. No antigens are known for them. The starting material was PBMCs, obtained from a glioma patient whose treatment included an IDH1 peptide vaccine. The receptor source for this set is a man between 40 and 49 years old with glioma.

The CDR3 loop is CASSDGTAPTDTQYF. The DNA for the CDR3 is TGTGCCAGCAGTGACGGGACGGCCCCCACAGATACGCAGTATTTT. The chain uses TRBV6-4 and TRBJ2-3; the D call may be TRBD1 or TRBD2 (5 bases each). CDR1 and CDR2 (germline): MRHNA, SNTAGT. This CDR3 has 15 residues. V was clipped by 2 bases and J by 2 bases, with 11 bases between them.

The chain is built from TRBV4-3 and TRBJ1-4, with D tentatively TRBD1 (6 bases). The CDR3 runs to 19 residues. Germline loops: CDR1 LGHNA, CDR2 YSLEER. Trimming took off 2 bases at V and 0 bases at J, with 19 bases between the two ends. Written as DNA, the CDR3 is TGCGCCAGCAGCCAACTGGACAGAGTACCCTCTACAACTAATGAAAAACTGTTTTTT. Amino acid sequence: CASSQLDRVPSTTNEKLFF.